These 19 T cell receptor beta chains were all obtained from the same sample, sequenced in a study of cytomegalovirus exposure and HLA in healthy donors. The PCR ran on 60 Vbeta and 13 Jbeta primers. The table came from immunoSEQ multiplex PCR; TCRdb's copy has only in-frame clones and leaves some out. The table has under 150,000 clones, almost 85% seen once; the top ten hold 1.4% to 1.5%. The sample consisted of PBMCs. These TCRs come from a man aged 30-40 years in good health and CMV-seropositive.

On this clone itself: The sample contains more than one DNA sequence encoding this CDR3. The CDR3 loop reads CASSPDRSSYEQYF. The CDR3, as DNA: TGTGCCAGCTCACCGGACAGGAGCTCCTACGAGCAGTACTTC. The chain has TRBV18 and TRBJ2-7; 7 nucleotides agree with TRBD1. The germline V gene has CDR1 KGHSH and CDR2 LQKENI. This CDR3 has 14 residues. J gave up 0 bases and V 3 bases, and 2 bases lay outside the gene matches.

The chain joins TRBV5-4 to TRBJ2-1, with 10 bases matching TRBD1. V gave up 7 bases and J gave up 7 bases; unmatched junction bases: 5. CDR3 length: 13 amino acids. Germline V CDR1 and CDR2: SGHNT, YYREEE (reference sequence). The DNA for the CDR3 is TGTGCCAGCCCGGGACAGGGGTTAAATGAGCAGTTCTTC. This sequence encodes CASPGQGLNEQFF.

This sequence joins TRBV27 and TRBJ1-1, with 9 bases aligning to TRBD1. CDR1 and CDR2 (germline): MNHEY, SMNVEV (reference sequence). The ends lost 7 bases at V and 3 bases at J; junction bases unmatched: 6. The CDR3 is 14 residues long. CDR3 coding DNA: TGTGCCAGCATGAAGGGGACAGGGCACACTGAAGCTTTCTTT. Protein: CASMKGTGHTEAFF.

This CDR3 is CASQTTGNYGYTF. Written as DNA, the CDR3 is TGTGCCAGTCAAACGACAGGGAACTATGGCTACACCTTC. The gene calls are TRBV6-1 and TRBJ1-2; 7 bases line up with TRBD1. This CDR3 region has 13 residues. Germline CDR1 and CDR2: MNHNS and SASEGT. Trimming took 9 bases from V and 2 from J; bases not matched to a gene: 6.

The chain couples TRBV28 to TRBJ2-3, with a possible D match to TRBD1 (6 bases). The CDR3 consists of 16 residues. In germline, CDR1 is MDHEN, CDR2 SYDVKM. V was shortened by 8 bases and J by 3 bases, with 21 bases between the two germline ends. The CDR3 region has the DNA TGTGCCAGCGGATTCCCCCAGGGGATTGAGACAGATACGCAGTATTTT. Protein product: CASGFPQGIETDTQYF.

The gene calls are TRBV7-3 and TRBJ2-1; the match to TRBD1 covers 7 bases. The CDR3 contains 16 residues. Germline V gene sequence: CDR1 SGHTA, CDR2 FQGTGA. The V and J ends lost 4 bases and 4 bases, in that order; junction bases with no gene match: 10. CDR3 residues: CASSSLSGTAYNEQFF. Here the CDR3 DNA reads TGTGCCAGCAGCTCCCTCTCCGGGACAGCATACAATGAGCAGTTCTTC.

This clone was counted between two and nine times. V gene TRBV7-6 combines with J gene TRBJ2-1, with D possibly TRBD2 on 6 matching bases. Trimming pared 1 base from V and 4 bases from J, leaving 14 bases between. This CDR3 region has 16 residues. Germline values: CDR1 SGHVS, CDR2 FNYEAQ. CDR3 amino acids: CASSLGGGPGYNEQFF. For the CDR3, the DNA is TGTGCCAGCAGCTTAGGTGGAGGGCCGGGGTACAATGAGCAGTTCTTC.

This chain connects TRBV6-5 to TRBJ1-1; D not resolved. V was pared by 5 bases and J by 10 bases, with 14 bases between. The CDR3 spans 12 residues. Germline loops: CDR1 MNHEY, CDR2 SVGAGI. The CDR3 bases are TGTGCCAGCAGTGAAGTTGGGCTTGGAGCTTTCTTT. Translated, it gives CASSEVGLGAFF.

The chain has TRBV2 and TRBJ2-3, with TRBD1 identical over 7 bases. V lost 7 bases to trimming and J lost 2 bases; unmatched junction nucleotides: 9. The CDR3 loop spans 15 amino acids. The germline CDR1 and CDR2 sequences are SNHLY and FYNNEI. The CDR3 nucleotides read TGTGCCAGCAAAACGGACAGGCCGTACACAGATACGCAGTATTTT. Amino acid sequence: CASKTDRPYTDTQYF.

V is TRBV5-1 and J is TRBJ2-5; D remains ambiguous. This CDR3 has 15 amino acids. The V gene's germline CDR1 is SGHRS and CDR2 YFSETQ. The germline V and J ends were trimmed by 1 base and 1 base, with 11 bases remaining between them. The CDR3 DNA reads TGCGCCAGCAGCTTGAGGCGGAGTCTCCAAGAGACCCAGTACTTC. Its protein is CASSLRRSLQETQYF. Combining the CDR3 with reference TRBV5-1 and TRBJ2-5 gives the whole variable domain KAGVTQTPRYLIKTRGQQVTLSCSPISGHRSVSWYQQTPGQGLQFLFEYFSETQRNKGNFPGRFSGRQFSNSRSEMNVSTLELGDSALYLCASSLRRSLQETQYFGPGTRLLVL.

The chain is built from TRBV5-6 and TRBJ1-2, with 7 nucleotides matching TRBD1. Losses at the gene ends were 2 bases for V and 5 bases for J; bases not matched to a gene: 3. The CDR3 extends over 13 amino acids. CDR1 SGHDT and CDR2 YYEEEE come from the germline V gene. CDR3: CASSFEQGYGYTF. CDR3 DNA sequence: TGTGCCAGCAGCTTCGAACAGGGGTATGGCTACACCTTC. Complete variable domain (other parts from reference TRBV5-6 and TRBJ1-2): DAGVTQSPTHLIKTRGQQVTLRCSPKSGHDTVSWYQQALGQGPQFIFQYYEEEERQRGNFPDRFSGHQFPNYSSELNVNALLLGDSALYLCASSFEQGYGYTFGSGTRLTVV.

This chain uses TRBV7-9 with TRBJ2-1; perhaps TRBD2 as D (7 bases). Germline CDR1 and CDR2: SEHNR and FQNEAQ (reference sequence). The germline V and J ends were trimmed by 5 bases and 5 bases, with 16 bases remaining between them. The CDR3 runs 15 residues. The CDR3 is CASSLWGGANNEQFF. CDR3 coding DNA: TGTGCCAGCAGCCTTTGGGGGGGCGCCAACAATGAGCAGTTCTTC.

This clone turned up a few times. The chain uses TRBV4-2 and TRBJ1-1; a weak D match, TRBD1 (5 bases). This CDR3 is built from 15 residues. The germline V gene encodes CDR1 LGHNA and CDR2 YNFKEQ. Trimming removed 3 bases at V and 5 bases at J, with 16 bases between. CDR3 bases: TGTGCCAGCAGCCACCGACAGAGACTGAGGACTGAAGCTTTCTTT. Translated: CASSHRQRLRTEAFF.

The gene calls are TRBV2 and TRBJ1-1; D is undetermined. The CDR3 is 12 residues long. Trimming cost V 7 bases and J 1 base, with 7 bases left between them. From germline, CDR1 is SNHLY and CDR2 FYNNEI. The DNA for the CDR3 is TGTGCCAGCACGGCAGGGAACACTGAAGCTTTCTTT. This sequence encodes CASTAGNTEAFF. Drawing the rest from reference TRBV2 and TRBJ1-1, the complete variable domain is EPEVTQTPSHQVTQMGQEVILRCVPISNHLYFYWYRQILGQKVEFLVSFYNNEISEKSEIFDDQFSVERPDGSNFTLKIRSTKLEDSAMYFCASTAGNTEAFFGQGTRLTVV.

The V gene is TRBV7-3, the J gene TRBJ1-2; 8 bases map to TRBD1. In germline, CDR1 is SGHTA, CDR2 FQGTGA. Germline trimming cut 5 bases from V and 6 bases from J; bases unmatched to any gene: 11. The CDR3 covers 15 residues. The CDR3 spells CASSLSGGLGHGYTF. The DNA of the CDR3 is TGTGCCAGCAGCCTTTCAGGGGGCTTAGGTCATGGCTACACCTTC.

The chain recombines TRBV9 with TRBJ2-6, with a weak D call TRBD2 (5 bases). Germline V gene lookup returns CDR1 SGDLS and CDR2 YYNGEE. CDR3 length: 17 residues. Trimming pared 0 bases from V and 2 bases from J, leaving 12 bases between. The chain's CDR3 is CASSVGVTRAGANVLTF. CDR3 DNA: TGTGCCAGCAGCGTAGGGGTTACTAGGGCTGGGGCCAACGTCCTGACTTTC.

The genes are TRBV6-1 and TRBJ1-2; 8 bases map to TRBD1. This CDR3 contains 14 residues. CDR1 and CDR2 from the germline V gene are MNHNS and SASEGT. V lost 6 bases to trimming and J lost 3 bases; unmatched junction nucleotides: 6. CDR3 sequence: CASSGQGADYGYTF. The CDR3 DNA reads TGTGCCAGCAGCGGACAGGGAGCTGACTATGGCTACACCTTC.

This clone has only a few counts. This chain uses TRBV6-6 with TRBJ1-2; D unresolved. This CDR3 is 13 amino acids long. The V gene's germline CDR1 is MNHNY and CDR2 SVGAGI (reference sequence). With 2 bases removed from V and 2 bases from J, the gap between germline ends came to 6 bases. The CDR3 spells CASSYARNYGYTF. The CDR3 DNA follows: TGTGCCAGCAGTTACGCCAGGAACTATGGCTACACCTTC.

This clone appeared a single time. This rearrangement joins TRBV30 to TRBJ2-2; D uncertain. The CDR3 has 12 amino acids. Germline V gives CDR1 GTSNPN, CDR2 SVGIG (reference sequence). Trimming cost V 2 bases and J 5 bases, with 6 bases left between them. CDR3 amino acids: CAWSPVTGELFF. The CDR3 coding sequence is TGTGCCTGGAGTCCCGTTACCGGGGAGCTGTTTTTT. Full variable domain (remainder filled in from reference TRBV30 and TRBJ2-2): SQTIHQWPATLVQPVGSPLSLECTVEGTSNPNLYWYRQAAGRGLQLLFYSVGIGQISSEVPQNLSASRPQDRQFILSSKKLLLSDSGFYLCAWSPVTGELFFGEGSRLTVL.